Shown below are 30 T cell receptor beta chains from a single sample sequenced in a study of response to subunit inactivated influenza vaccine. TCRdb used MiXCR to reprocess the RT-PCR reads, holding one entry per CDR3 protein. The sample yields 500,000 to 600,000 distinct CDR3 sequences, 10% to 15% seen once. The material sequenced was PBMCs from blood, taken about 6 weeks after vaccination. These receptors were collected from a man aged 45-65 years who received an inactivated influenza vaccine.

The chain employs TRBV7-9 and TRBJ1-2; D remains unclear. From germline, CDR1 is SEHNR and CDR2 FQNEAQ (reference sequence). The CDR3 totals 14 residues. Trimming removed 4 bases from V and 5 bases from J, with 14 bases in between. In nucleotides, the CDR3 is TGTGCCAGCAGCTCGGCCGCCGCCCGGTATGGCTACACCTTC. It yields the protein CASSSAAARYGYTF.

This clonotype was counted many times. This chain joins TRBV12-3 or TRBV12-4 and TRBJ1-2, with 7 bases that match TRBD1. The V and J ends lost 2 bases and 8 bases, in that order; junction bases with no gene match: 14. This CDR3 has 16 residues. The CDR3 protein is CASSLTHQQGRDGYTF. In nucleotides, the CDR3 is TGTGCCAGCAGTTTAACGCACCAACAGGGGAGGGACGGCTACACCTTC.

This clonotype showed up just a few times. The rearrangement joins TRBV15 to TRBJ2-5; D gene unclear. The CDR3 length is 17 residues. From germline, CDR1 is LNHNV and CDR2 YYDKDF (reference sequence). The ends were cut back, 3 bases at V and 1 base at J, with 18 bases in the middle. The CDR3 nucleotides are TGTGCCACCAGCAGTCGAAATCGTGGGCAGACCCAAGAGACCCAGTACTTC. This gives the protein CATSSRNRGQTQETQYF. Using reference TRBV15 and TRBJ2-5 for the parts outside the CDR3, the full variable domain is DAMVIQNPRYQVTQFGKPVTLSCSQTLNHNVMYWYQQKSSQAPKLLFHYYDKDFNNEADTPDNFQSRRPNTSFCFLDIRSPGLGDTAMYLCATSSRNRGQTQETQYFGPGTRLLVL.

The chain is built from TRBV4-3 and TRBJ2-1; no clear D. CDR1 and CDR2 from the germline V gene are LGHNA and YSLEER. Trimming left V 5 bases short and J 0 bases short, with 17 bases between. The CDR3 has 17 residues. The chain's CDR3 is CASSKRLQQSSYNEQFF. Written as DNA, the CDR3 is TGCGCCAGCAGCAAGAGACTCCAACAGAGCTCCTACAATGAGCAGTTCTTC.

This clonotype was seen many times. The rearrangement joins TRBV20-1 to TRBJ2-7, with D unresolved. This CDR3 spans 16 amino acids. Germline loops: CDR1 DFQATT, CDR2 SNEGSKA (reference sequence). The V end lost 1 base, the J end lost 3 bases, and 19 bases lay between the germline ends. CDR3 residues: CSARASLSTKVYEQYF. CDR3 bases: TGCAGTGCTAGAGCCTCTCTGTCGACGAAAGTCTACGAGCAGTACTTC.

V gene TRBV5-1 combines with J gene TRBJ2-3; D possibly corresponds to TRBD2 (6 bases). Per germline, CDR1 SGHRS and CDR2 YFSETQ. Trimming shortened V by 5 bases and J by 2 bases, and 24 bases separated the two germline ends. This CDR3 comprises 18 residues. CDR3 sequence (DNA): TGCGCCAGCAGGTCGGGCGGGTACGGGGGTGAAGCCACAGATACGCAGTATTTT. The encoded protein is CASRSGGYGGEATDTQYF. Full variable domain (missing parts from reference TRBV5-1 and TRBJ2-3): KAGVTQTPRYLIKTRGQQVTLSCSPISGHRSVSWYQQTPGQGLQFLFEYFSETQRNKGNFPGRFSGRQFSNSRSEMNVSTLELGDSALYLCASRSGGYGGEATDTQYFGPGTRLTVL.

The chain uses TRBV12-3 or TRBV12-4 and TRBJ1-5; 9 nucleotides agree with TRBD1. Losses at the gene ends were 3 bases for V and 3 bases for J; bases not matched to a gene: 6. The CDR3 is made up of 16 amino acids. CDR3 nucleotide sequence: TGTGCCAGCAGTTTGGGACAGGGAAAGATCAATCAGCCCCAGCATTTT. This translates into CASSLGQGKINQPQHF.

A word on this clonotype: A read error may account for a junction end that differs from germline. This chain links TRBV7-2 with TRBJ1-3; D not certain. The germline V gene encodes CDR1 SGHTA and CDR2 FQGNSA. The CDR3 sequence is 15 residues long. The CDR3 protein is CASSLALQVGNTIYF. The CDR3 nucleotides are TGTGCCAGCAGCCTAGCCCTGCAGGTTGGAAACACCATATATTTT.

This clonotype was found many times. The rearrangement links TRBV4-1 to TRBJ1-1; 8 nucleotides line up with TRBD1. Unmatched junction bases numbered 0, after V lost 3 bases and J lost 3 bases. Germline V lookup: CDR1 MGHRA, CDR2 YSYEKL. The CDR3 consists of 13 residues. The chain's CDR3 is CASSQDRDTEAFF. Written as DNA, the CDR3 is TGCGCCAGCAGCCAGGACAGGGACACTGAAGCTTTCTTT.

This clonotype was found a few times. The chain has TRBV5-1 and TRBJ2-1; D possibly corresponds to TRBD1 (6 bases). Trimming took off 2 bases at V and 7 bases at J, with 16 bases between the two ends. Germline CDR1 SGHRS, CDR2 YFSETQ. This CDR3 has 15 residues. The CDR3 protein is CASSLAVGTPNEQFF. In DNA form, the CDR3 reads TGCGCCAGCAGCTTAGCGGTTGGGACACCTAATGAGCAGTTCTTC.

This clonotype has a count of ten or more. The rearrangement uses TRBV20-1 and TRBJ2-2; D is ambiguous. Germline V gives CDR1 DFQATT, CDR2 SNEGSKA (reference sequence). V shed 0 bases and J shed 6 bases, with 14 bases lying between them. The CDR3 is 15 amino acids. CDR3 DNA: TGCAGTGCTAGAGATCCTTCTAACCTTTCCGGGGAGCTGTTTTTT. This sequence encodes CSARDPSNLSGELFF.

The rearrangement links TRBV29-1 to TRBJ2-5; D is possibly TRBD1 or TRBD2 (5 bases each). The ends were cut back, 4 bases at V and 1 base at J, with 13 bases in the middle. From germline, CDR1 is SQVTM and CDR2 ANQGSEA. This CDR3 is built from 14 residues. CDR3: CSVVQRGPQETQYF. The CDR3 coding sequence is TGCAGCGTTGTGCAGAGGGGCCCCCAAGAGACCCAGTACTTC.

V gene TRBV5-8 combines with J gene TRBJ2-6; 9 nucleotides agree with TRBD1. The ends lost 2 bases at V and 5 bases at J; junction bases unmatched: 5. CDR3 length equals 16 residues. CDR1 and CDR2 (germline): SGHTS, YDEGEE. The CDR3 DNA reads as TGTGCCAGCAGCTTACCTGGGACAGGGTGGGCCAACGTCCTGACTTTC. It encodes CASSLPGTGWANVLTF.

This clonotype was seen more than once but under ten times. The J gene is TRBJ2-1, the V gene TRBV10-3; 9 positions agree with TRBD2. V shed 0 bases and J 5 bases; nucleotides not matched to a gene: 2. Germline V gene lookup returns CDR1 ENHRY and CDR2 SYGVKD. The CDR3 contains 15 residues. The CDR3 DNA reads TGTGCCATCAGTGAGTCGCGACTAGCGGACAATGAGCAGTTCTTC. Translation: CAISESRLADNEQFF.

This clonotype showed up just a few times. The J gene is TRBJ2-3, the V gene TRBV29-1; the D gene could be TRBD1 or TRBD2 (5 bases each). Germline CDR1 and CDR2: SQVTM and ANQGSEA. This CDR3 has 13 residues. Trimming shortened V by 3 bases and J by 2 bases, and 9 bases separated the two germline ends. Written as DNA, the CDR3 is TGCAGCGTTGAGGGACGGATCACAGATACGCAGTATTTT. Translated, it gives CSVEGRITDTQYF.

The gene calls are TRBV19 and TRBJ2-1, with 11 bases that match TRBD2. V lost 6 bases, J lost 8 bases, and 9 bases stayed unmatched. The germline V gene encodes CDR1 LNHDA and CDR2 SQIVND (reference sequence). The CDR3 sequence is 15 residues long. CDR3 nucleotide sequence: TGTGCCAGTAGGGGGACTAGCGGAGTAGGAGATGAGCAGTTCTTC. This encodes CASRGTSGVGDEQFF.

V is TRBV29-1 and J is TRBJ2-4; the D call may be TRBD1 or TRBD2 (5 bases each). Trimming took 6 bases from V and 7 from J, leaving 22 bases between them. The CDR3 totals 15 residues. CDR1 and CDR2 (germline): SQVTM, ANQGSEA. In nucleotides, the CDR3 is TGCAGCGTGGCGCGTAACAGGATTTCGGGGAACATTCAGTACTTC. This encodes CSVARNRISGNIQYF.

V and J are TRBV5-1 and TRBJ2-3, with 8 bases lining up with TRBD2. CDR3 length: 17 residues. Germline V gives CDR1 SGHRS, CDR2 YFSETQ. Germline trimming cut 4 bases from V and 4 bases from J; bases unmatched to any gene: 14. The CDR3 DNA sequence: TGCGCCAGCAGCCTCCTCAGAGGCGGGGGGTCTGCAGATACGCAGTATTTT. Protein sequence: CASSLLRGGGSADTQYF. The variable domain in full, completed from reference TRBV5-1 and TRBJ2-3, reads KAGVTQTPRYLIKTRGQQVTLSCSPISGHRSVSWYQQTPGQGLQFLFEYFSETQRNKGNFPGRFSGRQFSNSRSEMNVSTLELGDSALYLCASSLLRGGGSADTQYFGPGTRLTVL.

This clonotype was seen many times. J is TRBJ2-3 and V is TRBV9; D is unresolved. Germline CDR1 reads SGDLS; CDR2 reads YYNGEE. The CDR3 consists of 11 residues. V was shortened by 0 bases and J by 6 bases, with 2 bases between the two germline ends. Written as DNA, the CDR3 is TGTGCCAGCAGCGTAGGGGATACGCAGTATTTT. It is translated as CASSVGDTQYF.

This clonotype was detected a few times. The gene calls are TRBV20-1 and TRBJ2-1, with 13 bases aligning to TRBD2. CDR3 size: 15 residues. CDR1 is DFQATT and CDR2 is SNEGSKA in the germline V gene (reference sequence). The junction had 5 bases not matched to a gene; V was cut back by 3 bases and J by 6 bases. CDR3 DNA: TGCAGTGCTAGCTCGGGACTAGCGGGATCCAATGAGCAGTTCTTC. As protein: CSASSGLAGSNEQFF.

This clonotype was seen a handful of times. V is TRBV10-3 and J is TRBJ2-3; D may be TRBD2 (7 bases). Germline V gives CDR1 ENHRY, CDR2 SYGVKD. CDR3 length: 14 amino acids. Between the trimmed V and J ends, which lost 7 bases and 4 bases, there was a span of 15 bases. CDR3 bases: TGTGCCATCAATCGTGAGGGGGGGGCAGATACGCAGTATTTT. Encoded protein: CAINREGGADTQYF.

This clonotype has a handful of counts. The genes are TRBV3-1 and TRBJ2-3, with 10 bases lining up with TRBD2. The CDR3 is 17 residues long. Germline-derived CDR1 and CDR2 are LGHDT and YNNKEL (reference sequence). The J segment lost 0 bases and the V segment lost 0 bases, leaving 3 bases of the junction unmatched. The CDR3 here is CASSQEGLAMSTDTQYF. The CDR3 DNA reads as TGTGCCAGCAGCCAAGAGGGACTAGCGATGAGCACAGATACGCAGTATTTT.

The chain is built from TRBV7-8 and TRBJ1-1; D is perhaps TRBD1 (5 bases). Trimming cost V 2 bases and J 5 bases, with 12 bases left between them. There are 14 residues in the CDR3. CDR1 SGHVS and CDR2 FQNEAQ come from the germline V gene. In nucleotides, the CDR3 is TGTGCCAGCAGCTTACAGGGAAAATGGACTGAAGCTTTCTTT. Translation: CASSLQGKWTEAFF.

This clonotype was recorded a few times. The chain uses TRBV20-1 and TRBJ2-3, with TRBD1 identical over 9 bases. V dropped 5 bases and J dropped 3; count of bases not matched to a gene: 9. This CDR3 has 15 amino acids. CDR1 is DFQATT and CDR2 is SNEGSKA in the germline V gene (reference sequence). The CDR3 protein is CSAGGGQGPTDTQYF. CDR3 bases: TGCAGTGCTGGTGGGGGACAGGGTCCAACAGATACGCAGTATTTT.

This clonotype was seen more than once but under ten times. The gene calls are TRBV30 and TRBJ2-7; D remains unclear. The length of the CDR3 is 14 residues. V gave up 4 bases and J gave up 2 bases, with 15 bases separating them. The germline V gene encodes CDR1 GTSNPN and CDR2 SVGIG (reference sequence). The CDR3 reads CAWIPPKSPYEQYF. For the CDR3, the DNA is TGTGCCTGGATCCCTCCAAAGAGTCCCTACGAGCAGTACTTC.

This clonotype occurred a few times. The chain joins TRBV4-3 to TRBJ1-1; D call uncertain. This CDR3 contains 15 residues. Germline CDR1 is LGHNA and CDR2 is YSLEER. V was cut by 1 base and J by 0 bases, with 9 bases left in between. The CDR3, as DNA: TGCGCCAGCAGCCAAGCGAGGGTGGTGAACACTGAAGCTTTCTTT. The encoded protein is CASSQARVVNTEAFF.

The gene calls are TRBV6-2 or TRBV6-3 and TRBJ1-6, with TRBD1 matching over 9 bases. V lost 2 bases, J lost 10 bases, and 6 bases stayed unmatched. In germline, CDR1 is MNHEY, CDR2 SVGEGT. The CDR3 consists of 15 residues. The CDR3 coding sequence is TGTGCCAGCAGTTACCTGGGACAGGGAAGATCACCCCTCCACTTT. Amino acid sequence: CASSYLGQGRSPLHF.

This clonotype was observed at least ten times. This chain links TRBV29-1 with TRBJ2-5; D remains unclear. Between the trimmed V and J ends, which lost 2 bases and 5 bases, there was a span of 3 bases. The CDR3 is made up of 10 amino acids. Germline V CDR1 and CDR2: SQVTM, ANQGSEA. The CDR3: CSVESETQYF. For the CDR3, the DNA is TGCAGCGTTGAATCCGAGACCCAGTACTTC.

The rearrangement uses TRBV3-1 and TRBJ2-4; D ambiguous. Germline lookup yields CDR1 LGHDT and CDR2 YNNKEL (reference sequence). The CDR3 extends over 15 amino acids. Trimming removed 3 bases at V and 0 bases at J, with 9 bases between. This CDR3 reads CASSQGWLAKNIQYF. In DNA form, the CDR3 reads TGTGCCAGCAGCCAGGGTTGGCTAGCCAAAAACATTCAGTACTTC.

The chain joins TRBV12-3 or TRBV12-4 to TRBJ2-1; TRBD2 aligns across 8 bases. The ends lost 3 bases at V and 10 bases at J; junction bases unmatched: 8. This CDR3 spans 14 amino acids. CDR3 DNA sequence: TGTGCCAGCAGTTTTTTTGGGGGCGGGGGGGAGCAGTTCTTC. The encoded protein is CASSFFGGGGEQFF.